The 16 T cell receptor beta chains given below trace back to one sample, sequenced in a study of CD8+CD57+ T cells in acquired aplastic anemia. Both TCR beta VDJ combination and CDR3 sequence profiling were carried out. Genomic DNA was the template for this profiling. Each CDR3 protein gets one entry after TCRdb re-called the reads with MiXCR. The table lists about 160,000 distinct CDR3 sequences, 40% to 50% of them singletons. Patients picked for sequencing had shown CD8+CD57+ cell expansion detected by flow cytometry. Sequencing input: sorted CD4+, CD8+, or CD8+CD57+ T cells (not recorded which) from PBMCs. The receptor source for this set is a human donor with aplastic anemia.

The chain links TRBV5-1 to TRBJ2-5; 9 bases agree with TRBD1. CDR1 and CDR2 (germline): SGHRS, YFSETQ. The CDR3 runs to 15 residues. V lost 4 bases to trimming and J lost 0 bases; unmatched junction nucleotides: 4. Here the CDR3 DNA reads TGCGCCAGCAGCAGGACAGGGGCGTACCAAGAGACCCAGTACTTC. Amino acids: CASSRTGAYQETQYF.

This clonotype was seen a few times. The chain employs TRBV20-1 and TRBJ2-1; the D is unclear. This CDR3 has 11 residues. V lost 2 bases, J lost 9 bases, and 8 bases lay in between. Germline V gene sequence: CDR1 DFQATT, CDR2 SNEGSKA (reference sequence). The DNA for the CDR3 is TGCAGTGCTAGAAGGAATAGTGAGCAGTTCTTC. As protein: CSARRNSEQFF.

The CDR3 loop is CASSYSPGSGNTIYF. In nucleotides, the CDR3 is TGTGCCAGCAGTTATTCACCTGGCTCTGGAAACACCATATATTTT. The chain combines TRBV6-5 with TRBJ1-3; D uncertain. The CDR3 contains 15 residues. V lost 3 bases, J lost 0 bases, and 9 bases lay in between. The germline V gene has CDR1 MNHEY and CDR2 SVGAGI.

The chain combines TRBV19 with TRBJ1-2; 7 bases agree with TRBD1. Losses at the gene ends were 6 bases for V and 4 bases for J; bases not matched to a gene: 14. CDR3 length equals 16 residues. Germline V gives CDR1 LNHDA, CDR2 SQIVND (reference sequence). The CDR3, as DNA: TGTGCCAGTAGCCGCCCCCGGGACAGAAGATTCTATGGCTACACCTTC. Encoded protein: CASSRPRDRRFYGYTF.

This clonotype was seen at least ten times. The rearrangement uses TRBV11-3 and TRBJ2-7; the D gene is possibly TRBD2 (6 bases). Trimming removed 5 bases at V and 2 bases at J, with 16 bases between. The CDR3 loop spans 15 amino acids. Germline V gene lookup returns CDR1 SGHNT and CDR2 YENEEA. In nucleotides, the CDR3 is TGTGCCAGCAGCACCTCGGAGGGTTCGGCCTACGAGCAGTACTTC. Protein product: CASSTSEGSAYEQYF.

Ten or more counts support this clonotype. The rearrangement joins TRBV5-6 to TRBJ2-2, with 8 bases aligning to TRBD2. Germline assignment: CDR1 SGHDT and CDR2 YYEEEE. V trimming: 2 bases; J trimming: 7 bases; junction bases outside the gene matches: 7. CDR3 size: 15 residues. CDR3 nucleotides: TGTGCCAGCAGCTTACCGGGACTAGGGTTCGGGGAGCTGTTTTTT. This sequence encodes CASSLPGLGFGELFF.

Worth noting for this clonotype: A much larger clone lies a single base off, so this may be a read error. J is TRBJ2-1 and V is TRBV16; D is perhaps TRBD2 (5 bases). V lost 2 bases to trimming and J lost 6 bases, with 11 bases between them. The CDR3 is 14 residues long. Germline V CDR1 and CDR2: KGHSY, FQNENV. CDR3 DNA: TGTGCCAGCAGCCAAAGGGAGAAGACCAATGAGCAGTTCTTC. This translates into CASSQREKTNEQFF.

The rearrangement joins TRBV14 to TRBJ1-4, with 10 positions matching TRBD1. J was trimmed by 10 bases and V by 4 bases; bases with no gene match: 21. The CDR3 extends over 19 amino acids. CDR1 and CDR2 from the germline V gene are SGHDN and FVKESK. CDR3 amino acids: CASSRRRDRGLCFRGKLFF. Written as DNA, the CDR3 is TGTGCCAGCAGCCGACGTAGGGACAGGGGACTGTGTTTTCGAGGAAAACTGTTTTTT.

This clonotype was detected only once. The CDR3 DNA is TGTGCCAGCAGCGTGGGGGGACAGGGGGCCATCGAGCAGTACTTC. Residues: CASSVGGQGAIEQYF. The V and J genes are TRBV9 and TRBJ2-7; 12 nucleotides agree with TRBD1. The CDR3 is 15 amino acids. Germline CDR1 is SGDLS and CDR2 is YYNGEE. Trimming took 2 bases from V and 6 from J; bases not matched to a gene: 6.

The J gene is TRBJ1-2, the V gene TRBV20-1; 10 nucleotides agree with TRBD1. Losses at the gene ends were 1 base for V and 5 bases for J; bases not matched to a gene: 10. The CDR3 extends over 16 amino acids. In germline, CDR1 is DFQATT, CDR2 SNEGSKA (reference sequence). The CDR3 DNA sequence: TGCAGTGCTAGAGGCCTTGGGACAGGGGATCATTATGGCTACACCTTC. Protein sequence: CSARGLGTGDHYGYTF.

This clonotype was observed once. The V call is TRBV5-4, the J call TRBJ2-5, with TRBD2 as a possible D gene (6 bases). V was clipped by 4 bases and J by 4 bases, with 23 bases between them. Germline lookup yields CDR1 SGHNT and CDR2 YYREEE (reference sequence). There are 17 residues in the CDR3. CDR3 nucleotides: TGTGCCAGCAGCCCGAGCCGGGACTCACCGCGGGGAGAGACCCAGTACTTC. It yields the protein CASSPSRDSPRGETQYF.

This clonotype was counted at least ten times. At one boundary the junction diverges from the germline segment, which might be a read error. The chain is built from TRBV19 and TRBJ1-5; D not resolved. Germline V gene lookup returns CDR1 LNHDA and CDR2 SQIVND (reference sequence). This CDR3 spans 14 amino acids. The DNA of the CDR3 is TGTGTCAGTAGTGACACTTATAGCAATCAGCCCCAGCATTTT. This encodes CVSSDTYSNQPQHF. Looking up the rest from reference TRBV19 and TRBJ1-5 gives the full variable domain: DGGITQSPKYLFRKEGQNVTLSCEQNLNHDAMYWYRQDPGQGLRLIYYSQIVNDFQKGDIAEGYSVSREKKESFPLTVTSAQKNPTAFYLCVSSDTYSNQPQHFGDGTRLSIL.

This sequence joins TRBV19 and TRBJ1-2; TRBD1 matches at 9 bases. The germline CDR1 and CDR2 sequences are LNHDA and SQIVND (reference sequence). The CDR3 has 16 amino acids. The V gene end was trimmed by 6 bases and the J gene end by 0 bases; junction bases not matched to a gene: 8. CDR3 in DNA: TGTGCCAGTAGGAGGACAGGGGTGATTTCTAACTATGGCTACACCTTC. Protein product: CASRRTGVISNYGYTF.

This chain connects TRBV10-3 to TRBJ2-7; 7 positions agree with TRBD2. The CDR3 extends over 12 amino acids. V shed 5 bases and J 7 bases; nucleotides not matched to a gene: 5. Germline V lookup: CDR1 ENHRY, CDR2 SYGVKD. This CDR3 is CAISPPGGEQYF. DNA of the CDR3: TGTGCCATCAGTCCCCCCGGGGGGGAGCAGTACTTC.

This clonotype showed up many times. The CDR3 is CASSVLGLDPETQYF. The DNA for the CDR3 is TGTGCCAGCAGTGTCCTGGGACTGGACCCCGAGACCCAGTACTTC. The chain combines TRBV6-1 with TRBJ2-5; D perhaps matches TRBD2 (6 bases). The CDR3 is 15 residues long. V was shortened by 4 bases and J by 5 bases, with 17 bases between the two germline ends. Germline V gives CDR1 MNHNS, CDR2 SASEGT.

Turning to this clonotype: One end of the junction varies from germline; a read error may be responsible. J is TRBJ2-7 and V is TRBV19; D is uncertain. The CDR3 runs to 14 residues. Germline V lookup: CDR1 LNHDA, CDR2 SQIVND (reference sequence). Here the CDR3 DNA reads TGTGCCAGTAGTATGTGGGTGGACCAAGTTGAGCAATACTTC. Translated: CASSMWVDQVEQYF.